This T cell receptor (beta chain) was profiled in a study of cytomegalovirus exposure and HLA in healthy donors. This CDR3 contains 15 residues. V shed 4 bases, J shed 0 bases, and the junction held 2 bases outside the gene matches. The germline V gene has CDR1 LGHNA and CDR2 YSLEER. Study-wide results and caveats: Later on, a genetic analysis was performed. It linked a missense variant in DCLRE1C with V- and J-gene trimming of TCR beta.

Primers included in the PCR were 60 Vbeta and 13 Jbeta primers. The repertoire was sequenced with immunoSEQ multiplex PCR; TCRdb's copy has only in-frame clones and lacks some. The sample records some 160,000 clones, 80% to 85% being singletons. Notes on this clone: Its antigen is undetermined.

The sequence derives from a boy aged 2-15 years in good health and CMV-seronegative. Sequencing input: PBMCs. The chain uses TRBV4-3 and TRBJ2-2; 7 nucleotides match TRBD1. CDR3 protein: CASSLTGSNTGELFF. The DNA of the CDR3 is TGCGCCAGCAGCCTGACAGGGTCGAACACCGGGGAGCTGTTTTTT.